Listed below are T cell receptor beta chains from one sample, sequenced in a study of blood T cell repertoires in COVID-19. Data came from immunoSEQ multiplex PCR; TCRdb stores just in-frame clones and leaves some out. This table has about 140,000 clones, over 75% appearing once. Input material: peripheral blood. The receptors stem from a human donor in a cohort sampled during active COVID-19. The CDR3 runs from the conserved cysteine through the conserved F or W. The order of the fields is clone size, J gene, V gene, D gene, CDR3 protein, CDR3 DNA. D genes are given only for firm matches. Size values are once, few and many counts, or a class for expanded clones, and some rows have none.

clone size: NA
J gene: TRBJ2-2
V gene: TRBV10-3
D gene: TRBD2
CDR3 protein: CAISEGTSGSTGELFF
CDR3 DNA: TGTGCCATCAGTGAAGGGACTAGCGGTTCCACCGGGGAGCTGTTTTTT

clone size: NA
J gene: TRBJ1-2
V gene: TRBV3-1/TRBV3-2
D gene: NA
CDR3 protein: CASSQQGRSYGYTF
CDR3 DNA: TGTGCCAGCAGCCAGCAGGGAAGGAGCTATGGCTACACCTTC

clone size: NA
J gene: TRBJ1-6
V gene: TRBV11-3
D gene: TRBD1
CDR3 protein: CASSSGDSSPLHF
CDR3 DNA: TGTGCCAGCAGCTCAGGGGACAGTTCACCCCTCCACTTT

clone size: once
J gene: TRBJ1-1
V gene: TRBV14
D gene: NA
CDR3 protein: CASSLGLNGEAFF
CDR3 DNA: TGTGCCAGCAGCCTGGGCCTCAACGGTGAAGCTTTCTTT

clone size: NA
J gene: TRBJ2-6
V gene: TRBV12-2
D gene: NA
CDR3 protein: CASRLAEGRVDLSSGANVLTF
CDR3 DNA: TGTGCAAGTCGCTTAGCGGAGGGCAGGGTGGATTTAAGCTCTGGGGCCAACGTCCTGACTTTC

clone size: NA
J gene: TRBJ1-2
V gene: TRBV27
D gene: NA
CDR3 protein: CASSSSGPGYYGYTF
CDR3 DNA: TGTGCCAGCAGTTCCTCGGGTCCTGGGTACTATGGCTACACCTTC

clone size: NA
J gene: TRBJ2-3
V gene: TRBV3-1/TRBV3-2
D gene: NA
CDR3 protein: CASSQGSAHTDTQYF
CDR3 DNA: TGTGCCAGCAGCCAAGGTAGCGCACACACAGATACGCAGTATTTT

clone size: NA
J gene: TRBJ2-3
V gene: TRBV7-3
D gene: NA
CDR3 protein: CASSTLAGLDTQYF
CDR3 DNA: TGTGCCAGCAGCACTCTTGCGGGATTGGATACGCAGTATTTT

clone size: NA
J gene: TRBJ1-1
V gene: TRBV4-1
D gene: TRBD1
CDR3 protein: CASSRRQGLSEAFF
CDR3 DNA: TGCGCCAGCAGCCGCCGACAGGGCTTGTCTGAAGCTTTCTTT

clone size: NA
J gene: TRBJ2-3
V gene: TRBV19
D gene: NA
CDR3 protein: CASSGQSSTDTQYF
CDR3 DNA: TGTGCCAGTAGCGGACAGTCTAGCACAGATACGCAGTATTTT

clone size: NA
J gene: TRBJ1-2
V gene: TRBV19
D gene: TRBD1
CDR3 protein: CASSGTGARGYTF
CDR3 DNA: TGTGCCAGTTCGGGGACAGGGGCTCGTGGCTACACCTTC

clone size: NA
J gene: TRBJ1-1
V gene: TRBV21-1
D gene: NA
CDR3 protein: CASSFRQELNTEAFF
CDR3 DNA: TGTGCCAGCAGCTTCAGACAGGAGCTGAACACTGAAGCTTTCTTT

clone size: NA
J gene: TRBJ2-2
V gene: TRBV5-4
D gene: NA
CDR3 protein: CASSLGGRVKTGELFF
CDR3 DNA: TGTGCCAGCAGCTTGGGGGGGCGGGTAAAGACCGGGGAGCTGTTTTTT

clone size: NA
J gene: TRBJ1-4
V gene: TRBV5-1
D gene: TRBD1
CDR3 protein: CASSPNRGRGEKLFF
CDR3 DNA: TGCGCCAGCAGCCCGAACAGGGGGAGAGGTGAAAAACTGTTTTTT

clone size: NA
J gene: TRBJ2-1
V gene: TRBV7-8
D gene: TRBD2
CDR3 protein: CASSLGTTYNEQFF
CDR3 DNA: TGTGCCAGCAGCCTGGGGACTACTTACAATGAGCAGTTCTTC

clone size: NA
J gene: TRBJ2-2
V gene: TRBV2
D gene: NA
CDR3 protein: CASRGLASNTGELFF
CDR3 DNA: TGTGCCAGCAGGGGACTGGCTTCGAACACCGGGGAGCTGTTTTTT

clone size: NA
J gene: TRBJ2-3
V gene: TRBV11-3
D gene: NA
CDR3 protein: CASSPRGADTQYF
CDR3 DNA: TGTGCCAGCAGCCCTCGCGGGGCAGATACGCAGTATTTT

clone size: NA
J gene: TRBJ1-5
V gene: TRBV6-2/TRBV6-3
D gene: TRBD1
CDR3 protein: CASSSDGTVNLLPQHF
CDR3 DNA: TGTGCCAGCAGTTCCGACGGGACAGTGAACCTTCTGCCCCAGCATTTT

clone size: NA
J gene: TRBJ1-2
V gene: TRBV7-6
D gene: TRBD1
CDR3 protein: CASSGQVKTANYGYTF
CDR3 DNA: TGTGCCAGCAGCGGACAGGTTAAAACAGCTAACTATGGCTACACCTTC

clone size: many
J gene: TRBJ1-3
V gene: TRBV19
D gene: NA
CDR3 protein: CASSIYPGNTIYF
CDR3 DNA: TGTGCCAGTAGTATCTATCCCGGAAACACCATATATTTT